A single sample is the source of the 18 T cell receptor beta chains below, sequenced in a study of siplizumab effects on memory and regulatory T cells. Only in-frame clones appear in the TCRdb table, and some are missing; sequencing was by immunoSEQ multiplex PCR. The sample holds 80,000 to 130,000 clones, more than 85% seen once. The source material was CD4+ T cells sorted from blood. The receptor source for this set is a human donor in good health. Some clones in this sample may be carry-over from other donors' samples.

The rearrangement joins TRBV27 to TRBJ2-5; D remains unclear. The CDR3 runs to 11 residues. Trimming stripped 4 bases from V and 5 bases from J, with 5 bases between. Per the germline V gene, CDR1 is MNHEY and CDR2 is SMNVEV (reference sequence). The CDR3 loop reads CASSSLETQYF. CDR3 nucleotides: TGTGCCAGCAGTTCCTTGGAGACCCAGTACTTC.

This clone was observed a handful of times. This chain links TRBV27 with TRBJ1-5; 9 bases are a match to TRBD1. The ends lost 5 bases at V and 8 bases at J; junction bases unmatched: 4. The length of the CDR3 is 13 residues. CDR1 MNHEY and CDR2 SMNVEV come from the germline V gene (reference sequence). CDR3 coding DNA: TGTGCCAGCAGTGCCCGGGACAGGGAGCCCCAGCATTTT. Protein: CASSARDREPQHF.

The rearrangement uses TRBV19 and TRBJ2-2; the D gene is possibly TRBD1 (6 bases). Germline V CDR1 and CDR2: LNHDA, SQIVND (reference sequence). The ends were cut back, 7 bases at V and 0 bases at J, with 9 bases in the middle. There are 14 residues in the CDR3. CDR3 sequence reads: CASNPGANTGELFF. CDR3 coding DNA: TGTGCCAGTAATCCAGGGGCGAACACCGGGGAGCTGTTTTTT. Supplemented by reference TRBV19 and TRBJ2-2, the full variable domain reads DGGITQSPKYLFRKEGQNVTLSCEQNLNHDAMYWYRQDPGQGLRLIYYSQIVNDFQKGDIAEGYSVSREKKESFPLTVTSAQKNPTAFYLCASNPGANTGELFFGEGSRLTVL.

The V gene is TRBV11-1, the J gene TRBJ2-2; 8 bases agree with TRBD2. The CDR3 sequence is 14 residues long. V lost 5 bases and J lost 1; bases outside the gene matches: 0. Germline values: CDR1 SGHAT, CDR2 FQDESV (reference sequence). The CDR3 loop is CASSRGGNTGELFF. DNA of the CDR3: TGTGCCAGCAGCCGGGGGGGGAACACCGGGGAGCTGTTTTTT.

The chain has TRBV11-3 and TRBJ2-7; TRBD1 aligns across 7 bases. The CDR3 loop spans 16 amino acids. V shed 0 bases and J 3 bases; nucleotides not matched to a gene: 8. Germline V lookup: CDR1 SGHNT, CDR2 YENEEA. CDR3 residues: CASSLDGQVPLYEQYF. In nucleotides, the CDR3 is TGTGCCAGCAGCTTAGACGGACAGGTCCCCCTCTACGAGCAGTACTTC.

This clone has a handful of counts. This chain connects TRBV19 to TRBJ2-7; maybe TRBD1 (6 bases). This CDR3 has 12 residues. Germline values: CDR1 LNHDA, CDR2 SQIVND (reference sequence). Trimming removed 5 bases from V and 4 bases from J, with 9 bases in between. The CDR3 protein is CASSATGYEQYF. CDR3 sequence (DNA): TGTGCCAGTAGTGCGACAGGTTACGAGCAGTACTTC.

The chain uses TRBV30 and TRBJ1-1; perhaps TRBD1 as D (5 bases). The CDR3 sequence is 12 residues long. The V end was cut by 3 bases, the J end by 8 bases, with 13 bases between. CDR1 and CDR2 (germline): GTSNPN, SVGIG (reference sequence). The CDR3 nucleotides read TGTGCCTGGAGGGGCCCGGGGGGGGAAGCTTTCTTT. Its protein product is CAWRGPGGEAFF.

The genes are TRBV27 and TRBJ2-1; 7 bases map to TRBD1. V was clipped by 6 bases and J by 4 bases; unmatched bases: 6. The CDR3 sequence is 14 residues long. The germline V gene has CDR1 MNHEY and CDR2 SMNVEV (reference sequence). The CDR3 here is CASRGLDRYNEQFF. CDR3 DNA sequence: TGTGCCAGCAGAGGCTTGGACAGGTACAATGAGCAGTTCTTC.

V is TRBV5-4 and J is TRBJ1-3, with no clear D. CDR1 SGHNT and CDR2 YYREEE come from the germline V gene (reference sequence). CDR3 length: 14 residues. V dropped 3 bases and J dropped 1 base, with 8 bases sitting between them. Written as DNA, the CDR3 is TGTGCCAGCAGCTCACGGCTTTCTGGAAACACCATATATTTT. Amino acids: CASSSRLSGNTIYF.

The rearrangement joins TRBV7-9 to TRBJ2-7; D may be TRBD2 (7 bases). The CDR3 loop spans 15 amino acids. The V end lost 3 bases, the J end lost 5 bases, and 17 bases lay between the germline ends. The germline V gene has CDR1 SEHNR and CDR2 FQNEAQ (reference sequence). The CDR3 reads CASSFWGGGMNEQYF. CDR3 coding DNA: TGTGCCAGCAGCTTTTGGGGGGGCGGCATGAACGAGCAGTACTTC. Drawing the rest from reference TRBV7-9 and TRBJ2-7, the complete variable domain is DTGVSQNPRHKITKRGQNVTFRCDPISEHNRLYWYRQTLGQGPEFLTYFQNEAQLEKSRLLSDRFSAERPKGSFSTLEIQRTEQGDSAMYLCASSFWGGGMNEQYFGPGTRLTVT.

This clone was counted between two and nine times. The chain uses TRBV5-1 and TRBJ1-4, with TRBD1 identical over 8 bases. Germline-derived CDR1 and CDR2 are SGHRS and YFSETQ. The CDR3 runs 17 residues. Trimming removed 3 bases from V and 0 bases from J; junction bases left unmatched: 7. CDR3 in amino acids: CASSSWGQAATNEKLFF. As DNA, the CDR3 is TGCGCCAGCAGCTCCTGGGGACAGGCTGCAACTAATGAAAAACTGTTTTTT. The full variable domain, completed using reference TRBV5-1 and TRBJ1-4, is KAGVTQTPRYLIKTRGQQVTLSCSPISGHRSVSWYQQTPGQGLQFLFEYFSETQRNKGNFPGRFSGRQFSNSRSEMNVSTLELGDSALYLCASSSWGQAATNEKLFFGSGTQLSVL.

As DNA, the CDR3 is TGCAGCGTCTATGCGGGTCCGGGGGACTACGAGCAGTACTTC. It yields the protein CSVYAGPGDYEQYF. The chain employs TRBV29-1 and TRBJ2-7; weak D call: TRBD2 (6 bases). This CDR3 region has 14 residues. With 6 bases removed from V and 3 bases from J, the gap between germline ends came to 18 bases. Per germline, CDR1 SQVTM and CDR2 ANQGSEA.

The chain is built from TRBV7-8 and TRBJ1-5, with a tentative D call TRBD1 (5 bases). The CDR3 has 16 residues. V was shortened by 5 bases and J by 0 bases, with 14 bases between the two germline ends. Per the germline V gene, CDR1 is SGHVS and CDR2 is FQNEAQ. The DNA for the CDR3 is TGTGCCAGCAGCCCACAGGACGGATCTAGCAATCAGCCCCAGCATTTT. Its protein product is CASSPQDGSSNQPQHF.

Comment on this clone: An end of the junction differs from the germline gene, which may be a read error. The V and J genes are TRBV7-7 and TRBJ2-7, with D unclear. The CDR3 is made up of 13 amino acids. Germline V gene data show CDR1 as SSHAT and CDR2 as FNYEAQ (reference sequence). In DNA form, the CDR3 reads TGTGCTAGCAGCCGGACCCAGTCGTCCGAGCAGTACTTC. Translation: CASSRTQSSEQYF.

J is TRBJ1-5 and V is TRBV5-1, with TRBD1 as a possible D gene (6 bases). Deletions cut 4 bases from V and 0 bases from J, with 11 bases between. This CDR3 is built from 15 residues. Germline V gene sequence: CDR1 SGHRS, CDR2 YFSETQ. The CDR3 loop reads CASSATGNSNQPQHF. CDR3 sequence (DNA): TGCGCCAGCAGCGCAACAGGGAATAGCAATCAGCCCCAGCATTTT.

The J gene is TRBJ2-3, the V gene TRBV7-6, with D maybe TRBD2 (5 bases). This CDR3 has 16 residues. Trimming shortened V by 2 bases and J by 2 bases, and 14 bases separated the two germline ends. Germline loops: CDR1 SGHVS, CDR2 FNYEAQ. CDR3 sequence reads: CASSLRSREDTDTQYF. CDR3 coding DNA: TGTGCCAGCAGCTTAAGGTCACGGGAAGACACAGATACGCAGTATTTT.

The rearrangement joins TRBV19 to TRBJ1-2; D gene uncertain. CDR3 length: 12 amino acids. Germline loops: CDR1 LNHDA, CDR2 SQIVND (reference sequence). V dropped 0 bases and J dropped 4 bases, with 3 bases sitting between them. CDR3 coding DNA: TGTGCCAGTAGTATAGAGTCCTATGGCTACACCTTC. Amino acid sequence: CASSIESYGYTF.

The V and J genes are TRBV5-1 and TRBJ2-1; D not certain. This CDR3 is built from 15 residues. Trimming took 0 bases from V and 6 from J, leaving 13 bases between them. Germline V gene sequence: CDR1 SGHRS, CDR2 YFSETQ. As DNA, the CDR3 is TGCGCCAGCAGCTTGGCCTTGGCTAGTTTCAATGAGCAGTTCTTC. Amino acid sequence: CASSLALASFNEQFF.